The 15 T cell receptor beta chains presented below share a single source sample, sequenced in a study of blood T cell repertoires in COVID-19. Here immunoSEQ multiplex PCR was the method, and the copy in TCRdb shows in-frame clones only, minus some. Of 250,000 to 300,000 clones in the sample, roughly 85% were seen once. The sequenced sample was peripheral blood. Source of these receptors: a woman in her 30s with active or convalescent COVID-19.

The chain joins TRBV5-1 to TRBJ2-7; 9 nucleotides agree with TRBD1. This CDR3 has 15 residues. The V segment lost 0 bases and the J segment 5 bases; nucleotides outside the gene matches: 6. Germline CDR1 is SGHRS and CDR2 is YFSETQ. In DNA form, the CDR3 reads TGCGCCAGCAGCTTGGAGGGACAGGGTTCCGACGAGCAGTACTTC. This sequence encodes CASSLEGQGSDEQYF.

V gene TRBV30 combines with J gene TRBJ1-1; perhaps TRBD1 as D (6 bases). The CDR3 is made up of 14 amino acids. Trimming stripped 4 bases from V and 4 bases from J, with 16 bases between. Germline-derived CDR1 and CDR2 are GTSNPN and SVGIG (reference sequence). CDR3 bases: TGTGCCTGGACTAAAGGGGGACGGAGCACTGAAGCTTTCTTT. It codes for CAWTKGGRSTEAFF.

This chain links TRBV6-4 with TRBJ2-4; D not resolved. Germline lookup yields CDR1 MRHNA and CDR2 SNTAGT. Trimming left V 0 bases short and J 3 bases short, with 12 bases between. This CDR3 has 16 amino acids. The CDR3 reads CASSDSQQPLKNIQYF. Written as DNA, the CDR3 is TGTGCCAGCAGTGACTCTCAACAGCCCCTCAAAAACATTCAGTACTTC.

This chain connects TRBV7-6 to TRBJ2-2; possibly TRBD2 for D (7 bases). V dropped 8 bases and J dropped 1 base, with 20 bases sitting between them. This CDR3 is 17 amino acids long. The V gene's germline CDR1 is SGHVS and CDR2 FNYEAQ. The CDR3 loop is CASGPLGGAMNTGELFF. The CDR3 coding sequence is TGTGCCAGCGGCCCCCTAGGGGGGGCCATGAACACCGGGGAGCTGTTTTTT.

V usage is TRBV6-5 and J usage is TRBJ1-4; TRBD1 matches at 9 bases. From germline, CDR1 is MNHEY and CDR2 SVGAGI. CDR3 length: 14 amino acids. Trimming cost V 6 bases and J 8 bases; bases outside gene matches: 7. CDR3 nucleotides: TGTGCCAGCAGGCCGGGACAGGGTCGGGAAAAACTGTTTTTT. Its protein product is CASRPGQGREKLFF.

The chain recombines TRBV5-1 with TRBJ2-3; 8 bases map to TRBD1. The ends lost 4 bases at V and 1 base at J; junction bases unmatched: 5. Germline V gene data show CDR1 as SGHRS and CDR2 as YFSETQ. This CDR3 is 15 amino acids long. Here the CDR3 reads CASSPGTGGTDTQYF. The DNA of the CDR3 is TGCGCCAGCAGCCCTGGGACAGGAGGCACAGATACGCAGTATTTT.

CDR3 residues: CASSSSGTGAGYTF. In DNA form, the CDR3 reads TGTGCCAGCAGCTCCTCCGGGACAGGGGCTGGCTACACCTTC. This chain joins TRBV5-6 and TRBJ1-2; TRBD1 matches 10 bases. The CDR3 is 14 amino acids. The germline V gene encodes CDR1 SGHDT and CDR2 YYEEEE. Losses at the gene ends were 3 bases for V and 7 bases for J; bases not matched to a gene: 6.

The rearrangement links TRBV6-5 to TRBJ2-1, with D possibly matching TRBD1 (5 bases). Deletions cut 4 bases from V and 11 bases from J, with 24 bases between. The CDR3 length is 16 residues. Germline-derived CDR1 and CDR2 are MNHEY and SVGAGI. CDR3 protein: CASSFRAPPEESKQFF. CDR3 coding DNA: TGTGCCAGCAGTTTCAGGGCCCCACCCGAAGAGTCAAAGCAGTTCTTC.

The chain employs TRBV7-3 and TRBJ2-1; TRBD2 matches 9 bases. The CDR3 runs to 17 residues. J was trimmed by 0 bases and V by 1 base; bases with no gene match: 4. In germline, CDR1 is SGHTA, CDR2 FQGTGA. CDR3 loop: CASSLSSGGVSYNEQFF. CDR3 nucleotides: TGTGCCAGCAGCTTAAGTAGCGGGGGCGTCTCCTACAATGAGCAGTTCTTC.

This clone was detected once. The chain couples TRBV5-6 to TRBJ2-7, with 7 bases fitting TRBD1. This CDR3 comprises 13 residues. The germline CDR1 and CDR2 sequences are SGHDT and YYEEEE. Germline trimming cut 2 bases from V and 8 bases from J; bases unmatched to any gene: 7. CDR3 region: CASSFGQGDKQYF. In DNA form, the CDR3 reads TGTGCCAGCAGCTTCGGGCAGGGGGATAAGCAGTACTTC. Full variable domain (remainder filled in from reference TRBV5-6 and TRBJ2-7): DAGVTQSPTHLIKTRGQQVTLRCSPKSGHDTVSWYQQALGQGPQFIFQYYEEEERQRGNFPDRFSGHQFPNYSSELNVNALLLGDSALYLCASSFGQGDKQYFGPGTRLTVT.

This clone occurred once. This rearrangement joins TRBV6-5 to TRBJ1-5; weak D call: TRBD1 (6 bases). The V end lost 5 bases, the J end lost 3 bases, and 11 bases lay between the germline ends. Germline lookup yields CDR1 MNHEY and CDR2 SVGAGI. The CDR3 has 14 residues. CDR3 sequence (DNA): TGTGCCAGCAGTCTAGGACAGATCAATCAGCCCCAGCATTTT. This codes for CASSLGQINQPQHF.

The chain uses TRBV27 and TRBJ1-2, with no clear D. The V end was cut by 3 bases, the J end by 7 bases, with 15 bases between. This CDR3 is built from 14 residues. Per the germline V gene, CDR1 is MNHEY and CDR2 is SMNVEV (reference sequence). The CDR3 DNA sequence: TGTGCCAGCAGTTTGTCAGTGTCAGGTCGTGGCTACACCTTC. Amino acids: CASSLSVSGRGYTF.

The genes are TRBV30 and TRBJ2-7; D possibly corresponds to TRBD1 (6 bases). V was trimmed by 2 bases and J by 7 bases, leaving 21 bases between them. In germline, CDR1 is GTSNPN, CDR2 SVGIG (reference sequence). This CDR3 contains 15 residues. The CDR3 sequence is CAWSSTPGAWGEQYF. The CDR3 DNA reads TGTGCCTGGAGTTCCACCCCAGGGGCTTGGGGAGAGCAGTACTTC.

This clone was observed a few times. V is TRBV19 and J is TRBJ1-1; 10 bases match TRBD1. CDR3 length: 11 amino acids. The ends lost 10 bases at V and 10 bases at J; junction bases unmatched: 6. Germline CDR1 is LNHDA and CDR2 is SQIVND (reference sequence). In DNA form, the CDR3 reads TGTGCCACCTCGGACAGGGGGAGAGCTTTCTTT. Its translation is CATSDRGRAFF.

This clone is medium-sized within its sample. The CDR3 coding sequence is TGTGCCAGCAGTCGACAGGGTTGGAAAAAACTGTTTTTT. Its protein is CASSRQGWKKLFF. The genes are TRBV27 and TRBJ1-4; 7 bases agree with TRBD1. With 5 bases clipped from V and 9 bases from J, the junction kept 6 bases outside the gene matches. Germline values: CDR1 MNHEY, CDR2 SMNVEV (reference sequence). The CDR3 contains 13 residues.